The 13 T cell receptor beta chains below all came from one sample that was sequenced in a study of cytomegalovirus exposure and HLA in healthy donors. The data were produced by immunoSEQ multiplex PCR, yet TCRdb's version contains in-frame clones alone and is incomplete. The sample contains approximately 260,000 clones, 65% to 90% of which appear only once. Sample: PBMCs. The origin of the receptors is a woman aged 18-29 years in good health and CMV-seronegative.

This rearrangement joins TRBV29-1 to TRBJ1-1; 8 nucleotides align to TRBD1. V was clipped by 7 bases and J by 1 base; unmatched bases: 5. The CDR3 totals 13 residues. In germline, CDR1 is SQVTM, CDR2 ANQGSEA. DNA for the CDR3: TGCAGCGCGGTGCAGGGGGCGAACACTGAAGCTTTCTTT. This encodes CSAVQGANTEAFF.

This clone was detected once. V usage is TRBV19 and J usage is TRBJ2-2, with TRBD1 as a possible D gene (6 bases). CDR3 size: 12 residues. V was shortened by 6 bases and J by 7 bases, with 9 bases between the two germline ends. CDR1 is LNHDA, CDR2 SQIVND, per germline (reference sequence). The CDR3 DNA sequence: TGTGCCAGTAGGAACAGGGACGGGGAGCTGTTTTTT. It yields the protein CASRNRDGELFF.

This clone was detected only once. This chain connects TRBV10-1 to TRBJ2-1, with 7 positions matching TRBD2. Germline V lookup: CDR1 WNHNN, CDR2 SYGVQD (reference sequence). The CDR3 is 16 amino acids. Trimming removed 0 bases from V and 1 base from J; junction bases left unmatched: 3. CDR3 coding DNA: TGCGCCAGCAGTGAGTCGCTAGCGGTATCCTACAATGAGCAGTTCTTC. Amino acids: CASSESLAVSYNEQFF.

The chain carries TRBV6-1 and TRBJ2-7, with D perhaps TRBD1 (5 bases). V was trimmed by 1 base and J by 2 bases, leaving 6 bases between them. The germline V gene has CDR1 MNHNS and CDR2 SASEGT. The CDR3 runs to 13 residues. CDR3: CASSEGQTYEQYF. CDR3 DNA sequence: TGTGCCAGCAGTGAAGGACAGACCTACGAGCAGTACTTC.

A single count supports this clone. This sequence joins TRBV30 and TRBJ1-1; no clear D. Germline loops: CDR1 GTSNPN, CDR2 SVGIG (reference sequence). The CDR3 spans 14 residues. Trimming stripped 3 bases from V and 9 bases from J, with 20 bases between. The CDR3 DNA sequence: TGTGCCTGGAGGAGGTCGGTCCTTCTGGGTCAAGCTTTCTTT. Translating gives CAWRRSVLLGQAFF.

The genes are TRBV28 and TRBJ2-7; tentative D call: TRBD2 (5 bases). Per germline, CDR1 MDHEN and CDR2 SYDVKM. The CDR3 contains 14 residues. Trimming removed 9 bases from V and 2 bases from J, with 17 bases in between. CDR3 region: CASYRGVTAYEQYF. The CDR3 bases are TGTGCCAGTTACCGGGGTGTTACGGCCTACGAGCAGTACTTC.

The gene calls are TRBV28 and TRBJ1-5, with 10 positions matching TRBD1. Looked up from germline, CDR1 is MDHEN and CDR2 is SYDVKM. The CDR3 loop spans 12 amino acids. V lost 8 bases to trimming and J lost 7 bases; unmatched junction nucleotides: 2. The CDR3 loop is CASGTGEQPQHF. The CDR3 nucleotides are TGTGCCAGCGGGACAGGGGAGCAGCCCCAGCATTTT.

The rearrangement joins TRBV6-1 to TRBJ1-5, with D perhaps TRBD1 (6 bases). CDR1 is MNHNS, CDR2 SASEGT, per germline. CDR3 length equals 15 residues. Trimming took off 6 bases at V and 3 bases at J, with 15 bases between the two ends. The CDR3 sequence: CASRNREGPNQPQHF. In DNA form, the CDR3 reads TGTGCCAGCAGGAACAGGGAAGGACCCAATCAGCCCCAGCATTTT.

The table lists this clone with a few counts. CDR3 nucleotide sequence: TGTGCCAGCTCGATAGGCGGAGCGGGATACGAGCAGTACTTC. Translation gives CASSIGGAGYEQYF. The chain joins TRBV27 to TRBJ2-7; 7 bases match TRBD2. This CDR3 is 14 amino acids long. Germline V gives CDR1 MNHEY, CDR2 SMNVEV (reference sequence). After removal of 8 bases from V and 4 bases from J, the junction contained 11 bases not matched to a gene.

This clone was seen just once. The V gene is TRBV5-1, the J gene TRBJ2-4, with no clear D. Trimming removed 5 bases from V and 6 bases from J, with 15 bases in between. The CDR3 is made up of 14 amino acids. Germline lookup yields CDR1 SGHRS and CDR2 YFSETQ. In nucleotides, the CDR3 is TGCGCCAGCAGTCAAGGAACCCTAGGAAACATTCAGTACTTC. Translated, it gives CASSQGTLGNIQYF.

The chain recombines TRBV18 with TRBJ2-7, with D possibly matching TRBD2 (5 bases). V was trimmed by 3 bases and J by 6 bases, leaving 12 bases between them. This CDR3 has 13 amino acids. Germline V gene lookup returns CDR1 KGHSH and CDR2 LQKENI. This chain's CDR3 is CASSPRAPGEQYF. For the CDR3, the DNA is TGTGCCAGCTCACCGAGGGCCCCGGGCGAGCAGTACTTC.

J is TRBJ2-7 and V is TRBV7-2; 7 bases agree with TRBD2. V was pared by 5 bases and J by 3 bases, with 13 bases of the junction left unmatched. Per the germline V gene, CDR1 is SGHTA and CDR2 is FQGNSA. The CDR3 spans 16 residues. The CDR3 DNA follows: TGTGCCAGCAGCCCGGGGGTGGGACTAAGAGACTACGAGCAGTACTTC. This encodes CASSPGVGLRDYEQYF.

Details on this clone: Other nucleotide sequences from this sample produce the same CDR3. The chain employs TRBV5-1 and TRBJ1-1; TRBD1 aligns across 11 bases. This CDR3 has 14 residues. J was trimmed by 4 bases and V by 4 bases; bases with no gene match: 3. Germline V gene sequence: CDR1 SGHRS, CDR2 YFSETQ. CDR3 in amino acids: CASSPGQGGTEAFF. The CDR3 nucleotides are TGCGCCAGCAGCCCGGGACAGGGGGGCACTGAAGCTTTCTTT.